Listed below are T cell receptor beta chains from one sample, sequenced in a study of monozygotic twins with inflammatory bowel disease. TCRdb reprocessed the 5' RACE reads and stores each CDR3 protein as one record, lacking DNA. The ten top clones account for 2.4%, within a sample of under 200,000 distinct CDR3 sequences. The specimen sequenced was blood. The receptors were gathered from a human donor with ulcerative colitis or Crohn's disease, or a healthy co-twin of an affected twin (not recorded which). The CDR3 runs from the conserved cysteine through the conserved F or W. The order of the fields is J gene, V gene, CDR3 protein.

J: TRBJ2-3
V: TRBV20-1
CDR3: CSAGLAGAADTQYF

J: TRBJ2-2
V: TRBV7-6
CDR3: CASTPQKVSGELFF

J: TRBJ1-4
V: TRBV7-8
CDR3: CASSSMRGGREFEKLFF

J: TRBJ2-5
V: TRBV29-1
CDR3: CSVVSGEETQYF

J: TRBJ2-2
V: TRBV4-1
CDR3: CASSQEGLAENTGELFF

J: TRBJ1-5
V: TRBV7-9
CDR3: CASSLAAQPQHF

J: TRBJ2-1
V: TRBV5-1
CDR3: CASSPDPRGVNEQFF

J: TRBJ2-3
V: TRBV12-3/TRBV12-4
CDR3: CASSLAEWGDTQYF

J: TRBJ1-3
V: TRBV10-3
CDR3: CAISDSARSSGNTIYF

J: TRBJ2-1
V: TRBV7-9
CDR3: CASSSHNLITYNEQFF

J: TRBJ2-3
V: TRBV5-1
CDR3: CASDGEAATDTQYF

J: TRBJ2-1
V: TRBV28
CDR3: CASTLDISYNEQFF

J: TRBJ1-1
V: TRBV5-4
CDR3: CASSLDPGTGMNTEAFF

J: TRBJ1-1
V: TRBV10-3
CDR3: CAISESTNGMNTEAFF

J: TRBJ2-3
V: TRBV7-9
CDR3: CASSLDGGIYTDTQYF

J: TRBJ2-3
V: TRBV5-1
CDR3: CASSWGTGSSTDTQYF

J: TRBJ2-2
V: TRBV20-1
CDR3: CSARWPNTGELFF

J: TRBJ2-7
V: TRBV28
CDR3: CASSLLQDEQYF

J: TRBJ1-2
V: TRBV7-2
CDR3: CASSLVGVGGYTF

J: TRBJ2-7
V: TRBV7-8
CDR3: CASSLMRGGESTYEQYF

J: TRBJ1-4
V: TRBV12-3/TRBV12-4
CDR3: CASSLRQGTNEKLFF

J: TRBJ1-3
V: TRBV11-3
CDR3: CASSLVQSHSGNTIYF

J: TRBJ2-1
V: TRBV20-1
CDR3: CSARVVQGMNEQFF

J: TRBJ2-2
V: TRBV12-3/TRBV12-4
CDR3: CASSSAGDRELFF

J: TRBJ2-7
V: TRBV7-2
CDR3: CASSRVRSSYEQYF

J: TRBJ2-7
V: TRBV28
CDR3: CASSLWPGYEQYF

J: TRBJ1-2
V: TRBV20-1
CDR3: CSAAGNSGYTF

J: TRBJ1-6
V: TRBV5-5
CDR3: CASSPGGMVSPLHF

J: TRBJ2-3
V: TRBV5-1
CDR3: CASSPGVYASTDTQYF

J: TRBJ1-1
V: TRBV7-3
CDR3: CASSSVPWGSGGTEAFF

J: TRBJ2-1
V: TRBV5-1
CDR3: CASSSGVGSNEQFF

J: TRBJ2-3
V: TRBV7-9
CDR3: CASSLDGTFTDTQYF

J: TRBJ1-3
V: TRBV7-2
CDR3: CASSLGGFLSNTIYF

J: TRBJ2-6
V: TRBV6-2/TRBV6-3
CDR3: CASSFPTREKFSGANVLTF

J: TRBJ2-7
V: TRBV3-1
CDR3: CASSPRSPIYEQYF

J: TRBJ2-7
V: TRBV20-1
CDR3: CSARDYREYYEQYF

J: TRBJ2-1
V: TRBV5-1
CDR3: CASSQLLAGGGNEQFF

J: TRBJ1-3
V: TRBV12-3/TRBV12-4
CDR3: CASSRGGGNTIYF

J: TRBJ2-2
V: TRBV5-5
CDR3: CASSPPPSTGELFF

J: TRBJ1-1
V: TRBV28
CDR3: CASSFLELNTEAFF

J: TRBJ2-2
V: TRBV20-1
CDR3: CSAGPDAGTGELFF

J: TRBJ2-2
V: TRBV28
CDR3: CASSFTGSGSHTGELFF

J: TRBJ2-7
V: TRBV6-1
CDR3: CATFVRGSSYEQYF

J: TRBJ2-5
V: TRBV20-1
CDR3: CSAISMGGSQETQYF

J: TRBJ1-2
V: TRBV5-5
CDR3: CASSSEINYGYTF

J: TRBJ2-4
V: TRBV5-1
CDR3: CASSLVGTRTGLDIQYF

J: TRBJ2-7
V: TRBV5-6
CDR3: CASSRWTAYEQYF

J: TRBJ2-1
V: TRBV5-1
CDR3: CASSTGQNNEQFF

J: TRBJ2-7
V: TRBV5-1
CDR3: CASSSRGLLYEQYF

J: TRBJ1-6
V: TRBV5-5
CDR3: CASSPTGGNSPLHF

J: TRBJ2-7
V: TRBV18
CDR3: CASSVPGGDVYEQYF

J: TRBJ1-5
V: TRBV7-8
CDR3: CASSLVGGWGDQPQHF

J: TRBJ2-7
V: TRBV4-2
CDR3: CASSQDTGSEQYF

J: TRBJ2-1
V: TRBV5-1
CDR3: CASSLAEGNEQFF

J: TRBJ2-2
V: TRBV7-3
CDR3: CASSVGTYANTGELFF

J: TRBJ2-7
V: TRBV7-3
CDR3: CASSLSGTGEQYF

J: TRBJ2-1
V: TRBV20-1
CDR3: CSAREPRGADNEQFF

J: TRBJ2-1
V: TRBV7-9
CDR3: CASSLPLTRSSYNEQFF

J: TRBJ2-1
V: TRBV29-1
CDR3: CSVDRDSIPYNEQFF

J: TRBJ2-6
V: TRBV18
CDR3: CASSPNPGANVLTF